The next 17 T cell receptor beta chains were all read from a single sample in a study of blood T cells in healthy people across ages. Primers used in a second PCR of roughly 6 to 12 cycles were a sample-barcoded 5' primer and a J-beta primer mix. TCRdb re-derived calls from the 5' RACE reads in MiXCR, one entry per CDR3 protein. In the table there are around 800,000 distinct CDR3 sequences, roughly 25% of which are singletons. These data also featured in a second study, about T cells of mothers and their children.

The sequenced sample was blood. These receptors were obtained from a boy between 5 and 17 years old in good health.

This clonotype has ten or more counts. The chain couples TRBV7-6 to TRBJ2-5; D might be TRBD1 or TRBD2, each matching 5 bases. This CDR3 is 14 amino acids long. The ends were cut back, 4 bases at V and 2 bases at J, with 11 bases in the middle. CDR1 and CDR2 from the germline V gene are SGHVS and FNYEAQ. The CDR3 here is CASSSGTFQETQYF. In nucleotides, the CDR3 is TGTGCCAGCAGCTCAGGGACCTTTCAAGAGACCCAGTACTTC. The whole variable domain, remainder taken from reference TRBV7-6 and TRBJ2-5, is GAGVSQSPRYKVTKRGQDVALRCDPISGHVSLYWYRQALGQGPEFLTYFNYEAQQDKSGLPNDRFSAERPEGSISTLTIQRTEQRDSAMYRCASSSGTFQETQYFGPGTRLLVL.

V is TRBV18 and J is TRBJ1-2; unclear D gene. The V and J ends lost 5 bases and 3 bases respectively, with 13 bases between them. CDR3 length equals 14 residues. Germline CDR1 KGHSH, CDR2 LQKENI. This CDR3 is CASSAYSSYYGYTF. Written as DNA, the CDR3 is TGTGCCAGCTCAGCGTACTCGAGCTACTATGGCTACACCTTC.

This chain uses TRBV29-1 with TRBJ2-5; 7 bases fit TRBD1. The tail of the sequence fits TRBJ2-7 better, so the J call may be wrong. The length of the CDR3 is 13 residues. Germline CDR1 and CDR2: SQVTM and ANQGSEA. The CDR3 coding sequence is TGCAGCGTTGTAACAGGGGTGTCCCACGAGCAGTACTTC. Amino acid sequence: CSVVTGVSHEQYF.

V is TRBV12-3 or TRBV12-4 and J is TRBJ2-1; D remains unclear. Trimming removed 5 bases at V and 10 bases at J, with 18 bases between. This CDR3 is built from 14 residues. The CDR3 bases are TGTGCCAGCAGTCTCAAATCTGTCAGGACCGAGCAGTTCTTC. Translating it yields CASSLKSVRTEQFF.

The chain couples TRBV12-3 or TRBV12-4 to TRBJ1-2, with no clear D. This CDR3 region has 13 residues. V was shortened by 5 bases and J by 4 bases, with 11 bases between the two germline ends. Here the CDR3 DNA reads TGTGCCAGCAGTAGGGCTTATGGCTATGGCTACACCTTC. This gives the protein CASSRAYGYGYTF.

V usage is TRBV27 and J usage is TRBJ2-7; D is perhaps TRBD1 (5 bases). Germline CDR1 and CDR2: MNHEY and SMNVEV (reference sequence). The CDR3 runs 15 residues. Trimming stripped 0 bases from V and 2 bases from J, with 11 bases between. CDR3 bases: TGTGCCAGCAGTTTATCGTGGCAGGACACCTACGAGCAGTACTTC. This codes for CASSLSWQDTYEQYF.

Remarks on this clonotype: A read error may account for a junction end that differs from germline. The chain couples TRBV4-1 to TRBJ1-4, with D possibly matching TRBD1 (6 bases). The CDR3 has 14 amino acids. Germline V gene lookup returns CDR1 MGHRA and CDR2 YSYEKL. CDR3 sequence reads: CTSSQGRGNEKLFF. In DNA, the CDR3 is TGCACCAGCAGCCAGGGAAGGGGGAATGAAAAACTGTTTTTT.

Points on this clonotype: A much larger clone lies a single base off, so this may be a read error. The chain carries TRBV2 and TRBJ2-1; no clear D gene. The germline gives CDR1 SNHLY, CDR2 FYNNEI. This CDR3 comprises 12 residues. Trimming pared 3 bases from V and 4 bases from J, leaving 4 bases between. The CDR3 DNA sequence: TGTGCCAGCAGTGATGGGTACAATGAGCAGTTCTTC. Its protein is CASSDGYNEQFF.

This clonotype has a handful of counts. V and J are TRBV4-1 and TRBJ1-3, with D possibly being TRBD1 (5 bases). The germline V gene has CDR1 MGHRA and CDR2 YSYEKL. This CDR3 has 16 residues. V shed 5 bases and J shed 0 bases, with 14 bases lying between them. The chain's CDR3 is CASSNPAGSSGNTIYF. CDR3 sequence (DNA): TGCGCCAGCAGCAACCCGGCAGGGAGCTCTGGAAACACCATATATTTT.

In nucleotides, the CDR3 is TGCGCCAGCAGCTTGGAGCCGGGACAGGGCACCAATGAGCAGTTCTTC. It specifies CASSLEPGQGTNEQFF. The chain couples TRBV5-1 to TRBJ2-1, with TRBD1 identical over 9 bases. Germline CDR1 SGHRS, CDR2 YFSETQ. The CDR3 consists of 16 residues. V lost 0 bases to trimming and J lost 6 bases; unmatched junction nucleotides: 7.

This chain uses TRBV6-5 with TRBJ2-2, with 8 positions matching TRBD1. This CDR3 comprises 15 residues. CDR1 and CDR2 from the germline V gene are MNHEY and SVGAGI. V lost 8 bases, J lost 6 bases, and 11 bases stayed unmatched. CDR3 region: CASGIGQGGSGELFF. The CDR3 bases are TGTGCCAGCGGTATCGGACAGGGCGGCTCCGGGGAGCTGTTTTTT.

The chain couples TRBV3-1 to TRBJ2-1; TRBD1 matches 7 bases. The CDR3 extends over 15 amino acids. The J segment lost 0 bases and the V segment lost 6 bases, leaving 5 bases of the junction unmatched. CDR1 and CDR2 from the germline V gene are LGHDT and YNNKEL (reference sequence). CDR3 amino acids: CASRKYRGSYNEQFF. CDR3 nucleotide sequence: TGTGCCAGCAGAAAATACAGGGGCTCCTACAATGAGCAGTTCTTC.

The sample holds a few counts of this clonotype. The CDR3 DNA follows: TGTGCCAGCAGCGCAGCAGGTCCTCGAAACACCATATATTTT. Protein: CASSAAGPRNTIYF. This chain uses TRBV7-2 with TRBJ1-3, with unresolved D. Per the germline V gene, CDR1 is SGHTA and CDR2 is FQGNSA. V lost 5 bases, J lost 5 bases, and 13 bases lay in between. This CDR3 contains 14 residues.

The chain recombines TRBV4-2 with TRBJ2-5, with D unclear. The CDR3 has 14 residues. Germline assignment: CDR1 LGHNA and CDR2 YNFKEQ. V lost 0 bases, J lost 5 bases, and 10 bases lay in between. CDR3 DNA: TGTGCCAGCAGCCAAGAGTCTCGACGGGAGACCCAGTACTTC. Translated, it gives CASSQESRRETQYF.

This clonotype has a count of ten or more. V is TRBV7-2 and J is TRBJ2-7; 7 bases are a match to TRBD1. CDR3 size: 14 residues. V lost 5 bases and J lost 2; bases outside the gene matches: 6. Looked up from germline, CDR1 is SGHTA and CDR2 is FQGNSA. CDR3 sequence reads: CASSPRQGAYEQYF. CDR3 coding DNA: TGTGCCAGCAGCCCTAGACAGGGAGCCTACGAGCAGTACTTC.

This clonotype was seen a few times. V is TRBV20-1 and J is TRBJ1-6; D unclear. Per the germline V gene, CDR1 is DFQATT and CDR2 is SNEGSKA (reference sequence). The CDR3 covers 12 residues. With 5 bases removed from V and 7 bases from J, the gap between germline ends came to 9 bases. The CDR3 is CSAGNTNSPLHF. The DNA of the CDR3 is TGCAGTGCTGGGAATACGAATTCACCCCTCCACTTT.

This clonotype appeared a few times. The gene calls are TRBV10-3 and TRBJ2-3, with 15 nucleotides matching TRBD2. CDR3 length: 15 amino acids. V shed 4 bases and J 7 bases; nucleotides not matched to a gene: 3. Germline lookup yields CDR1 ENHRY and CDR2 SYGVKD. The CDR3 is CAISGGLAGGYTQYF. The CDR3 DNA reads TGTGCCATCAGTGGGGGACTAGCGGGGGGTTATACGCAGTATTTT.